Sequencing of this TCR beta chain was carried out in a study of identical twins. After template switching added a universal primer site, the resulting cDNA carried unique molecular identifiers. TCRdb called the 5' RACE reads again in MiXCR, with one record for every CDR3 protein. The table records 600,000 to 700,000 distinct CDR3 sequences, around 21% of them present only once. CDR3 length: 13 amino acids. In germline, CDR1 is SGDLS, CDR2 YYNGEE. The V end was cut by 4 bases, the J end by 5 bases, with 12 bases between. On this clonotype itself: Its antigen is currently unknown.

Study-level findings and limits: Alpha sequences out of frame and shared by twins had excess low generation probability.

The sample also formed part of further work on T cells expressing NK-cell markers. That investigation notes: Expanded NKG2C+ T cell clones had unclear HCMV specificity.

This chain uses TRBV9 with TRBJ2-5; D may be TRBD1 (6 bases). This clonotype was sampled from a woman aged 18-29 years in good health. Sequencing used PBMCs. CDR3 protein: CASSSRDMETQYF. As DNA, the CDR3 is TGTGCCAGCAGCTCCCGGGACATGGAGACCCAGTACTTC.